The next 9 T cell receptor beta chains were all read from a single sample in a study of cytomegalovirus exposure and HLA in healthy donors. Data came from immunoSEQ multiplex PCR; TCRdb stores just in-frame clones and leaves some out. The table includes a few hundred thousand clones, 86% detected once. The sequenced material came from PBMCs. The receptors originated from a woman aged 18 to 35 in good health and CMV-seronegative.

The chain recombines TRBV5-1 with TRBJ1-2, with TRBD1 matching over 7 bases. CDR3 length: 16 residues. Losses at the gene ends were 4 bases for V and 4 bases for J; bases not matched to a gene: 13. The germline V gene encodes CDR1 SGHRS and CDR2 YFSETQ. CDR3 nucleotide sequence: TGCGCCAGCAGCCCAGGGGGTTCGGACAGAATCTATGGCTACACCTTC. It specifies CASSPGGSDRIYGYTF.

This chain connects TRBV5-1 to TRBJ2-3; TRBD2 might be the D (5 bases). The CDR3 covers 14 residues. The V gene lost 3 bases and the J gene lost 9 bases, with 17 bases spanning the gap. CDR1 is SGHRS and CDR2 is YFSETQ in the germline V gene. The CDR3 spells CASSSSPTLGTQYF. CDR3 DNA sequence: TGCGCCAGCAGCTCTAGCCCCACCCTGGGGACGCAGTATTTT.

This rearrangement joins TRBV7-2 to TRBJ1-2; D uncertain. Per the germline V gene, CDR1 is SGHTA and CDR2 is FQGNSA. CDR3 length: 12 residues. With 0 bases removed from V and 7 bases from J, the gap between germline ends came to 6 bases. In DNA, the CDR3 is TGTGCCAGCAGCTTAGCGAGTCCTGGCTACACCTTC. It yields the protein CASSLASPGYTF.

The chain couples TRBV5-1 to TRBJ1-4; no firm D call. The CDR3 extends over 16 amino acids. With 0 bases removed from V and 1 base from J, the gap between germline ends came to 10 bases. The germline V gene encodes CDR1 SGHRS and CDR2 YFSETQ. CDR3 amino acids: CASSLGPFGTNEKLFF. The CDR3 nucleotides are TGCGCCAGCAGCTTGGGCCCGTTCGGAACTAATGAAAAACTGTTTTTT.

A remark on this clone: Other DNA variants within this sample encode the same CDR3. The rearrangement joins TRBV18 to TRBJ1-5; 9 nucleotides line up with TRBD1. The CDR3 extends over 16 amino acids. The V gene's germline CDR1 is KGHSH and CDR2 LQKENI. Trimming took 3 bases from V and 3 from J; bases not matched to a gene: 6. In DNA form, the CDR3 reads TGTGCCAGCTCACCTTCCGGGACAGGGAACAATCAGCCCCAGCATTTT. Translating gives CASSPSGTGNNQPQHF.

This chain uses TRBV30 with TRBJ2-1; 9 nucleotides line up with TRBD1. V was pared by 0 bases and J by 6 bases, with 9 bases of the junction left unmatched. CDR1 is GTSNPN, CDR2 SVGIG, per germline (reference sequence). The CDR3 runs to 16 residues. The CDR3 region has the DNA TGTGCCTGGAGTGTACGGAGGACAGGGGATTTCAATGAGCAGTTCTTC. Amino acids: CAWSVRRTGDFNEQFF. Variable domain in full (rest from reference TRBV30 and TRBJ2-1): SQTIHQWPATLVQPVGSPLSLECTVEGTSNPNLYWYRQAAGRGLQLLFYSVGIGQISSEVPQNLSASRPQDRQFILSSKKLLLSDSGFYLCAWSVRRTGDFNEQFFGPGTRLTVL.

The genes are TRBV5-1 and TRBJ2-3; 7 bases map to TRBD1. Germline V gene sequence: CDR1 SGHRS, CDR2 YFSETQ. CDR3 length equals 15 residues. The junction had 7 bases not matched to a gene; V was cut back by 3 bases and J by 3 bases. As DNA, the CDR3 is TGCGCCAGCAGCTCCCAGGGGGAATGGACAGATACGCAGTATTTT. This sequence encodes CASSSQGEWTDTQYF.

On this clone: The sample holds other DNA sequences that translate to the same CDR3. The chain combines TRBV9 with TRBJ2-2; D is undetermined. CDR1 is SGDLS and CDR2 is YYNGEE in the germline V gene. This CDR3 spans 15 amino acids. Trimming took 0 bases from V and 0 from J, leaving 6 bases between them. CDR3 loop: CASSVASSNTGELFF. The CDR3 nucleotides read TGTGCCAGCAGCGTAGCTAGTTCGAACACCGGGGAGCTGTTTTTT.

The chain employs TRBV6-5 and TRBJ2-5; the D gene is possibly TRBD1 (6 bases). The ends were cut back, 2 bases at V and 2 bases at J, with 12 bases in the middle. Germline V gives CDR1 MNHEY, CDR2 SVGAGI. This CDR3 is built from 15 residues. The DNA of the CDR3 is TGTGCCAGCAGTTACGCTACAGGGATACAAGAGACCCAGTACTTC. Protein product: CASSYATGIQETQYF.